Following are 17 T cell receptor beta chains from one sample sequenced in a study of CXCR4 blockade with PD-1 therapy in pancreatic cancer. Repertoires were generated with immunoSEQ multiplex PCR, while TCRdb's copy carries only in-frame clones and drops some. The data contain just over 8,000 clones, approximately 54% of them singletons. Sequenced material: tumor tissue. The receptors stem from a human donor with pancreatic ductal adenocarcinoma.

The J gene is TRBJ1-6, the V gene TRBV7-6; 7 nucleotides match TRBD1. This CDR3 spans 15 amino acids. CDR1 and CDR2 from the germline V gene are SGHVS and FNYEAQ. V was pared by 5 bases and J by 7 bases, with 8 bases of the junction left unmatched. The DNA of the CDR3 is TGTGCCAGCAGCCCCCGGGACAGTCGGAATTCACCCCTCCACTTT. Translation gives CASSPRDSRNSPLHF.

V usage is TRBV28 and J usage is TRBJ1-5; possibly TRBD1 for D (6 bases). CDR1 is MDHEN, CDR2 SYDVKM, per germline. The CDR3 runs 13 residues. Trimming removed 4 bases at V and 7 bases at J, with 11 bases between. In nucleotides, the CDR3 is TGTGCCAGCAGTTCGACAGGACACCAGCCCCAGCATTTT. Its translation: CASSSTGHQPQHF.

With respect to this clone: One end of the junction is discordant with germline, which a read error may explain. This chain connects TRBV28 to TRBJ2-1; no reliable D call. The CDR3 contains 15 residues. Germline V gene data show CDR1 as MDHEN and CDR2 as SYDVKM. CDR3: CTSSPRVFSYNEQFF. The CDR3 coding sequence is TGTACCAGCAGCCCTCGGGTATTCTCCTACAATGAGCAGTTCTTC.

The rearrangement uses TRBV5-1 and TRBJ2-1; 14 bases fit TRBD2. The CDR3 covers 16 residues. V gave up 4 bases and J gave up 12 bases; unmatched junction bases: 12. The germline CDR1 and CDR2 sequences are SGHRS and YFSETQ. The CDR3 here is CASSDQTSGGGRVQFF. The DNA of the CDR3 is TGCGCCAGCAGCGACCAGACTAGCGGGGGGGGTCGTGTGCAGTTCTTC.

The CDR3 sequence is CASRDPGGGELFF. DNA for the CDR3: TGTGCCAGTAGAGATCCTGGTGGCGGGGAGCTGTTTTTT. The chain employs TRBV19 and TRBJ2-2, with no clear D. Germline V CDR1 and CDR2: LNHDA, SQIVND (reference sequence). Deletions cut 6 bases from V and 7 bases from J, with 12 bases between. This CDR3 is built from 13 residues.

The table lists this clone with a few counts. The V and J genes are TRBV11-3 and TRBJ2-2; D is unresolved. Germline CDR1 and CDR2: SGHNT and YENEEA. V lost 3 bases to trimming and J lost 5 bases, with 13 bases between them. This CDR3 region has 15 residues. CDR3 sequence reads: CASSLEFLKTGELFF. The CDR3 nucleotides are TGTGCCAGCAGCTTGGAATTCCTAAAGACCGGGGAGCTGTTTTTT.

Only a few counts were recorded for this clone. The chain couples TRBV7-4 to TRBJ1-1; D is uncertain. Germline CDR1 and CDR2: SGHVT and SQSDAQ. CDR3 size: 13 residues. The V end lost 3 bases, the J end lost 2 bases, and 7 bases lay between the germline ends. The CDR3 nucleotides are TGTGCCAGCAGCTTTGGGCCTAACACTGAAGCTTTCTTT. Translated: CASSFGPNTEAFF.

This sequence joins TRBV30 and TRBJ1-4; D is unclear. V was cut by 5 bases and J by 7 bases, with 17 bases left in between. The CDR3 is 14 amino acids. From germline, CDR1 is GTSNPN and CDR2 SVGIG (reference sequence). The CDR3 sequence: CAWEPPDLGEKLFF. The CDR3 DNA is TGTGCCTGGGAGCCCCCGGATTTGGGTGAAAAACTGTTTTTT.

This clone was seen only a few times. The gene calls are TRBV2 and TRBJ2-7; D may correspond to TRBD1 or TRBD2 (5 bases each). V was cut by 3 bases and J by 7 bases, with 13 bases left in between. This CDR3 region has 13 residues. CDR1 is SNHLY and CDR2 is FYNNEI in the germline V gene. CDR3 residues: CASSEGVKTEQYF. The DNA for the CDR3 is TGTGCCAGCAGTGAGGGGGTAAAGACTGAGCAGTACTTC.

This chain links TRBV11-3 with TRBJ2-2; D gene unclear. Trimming cost V 1 base and J 5 bases, with 8 bases left between them. The CDR3 loop spans 14 amino acids. The V gene's germline CDR1 is SGHNT and CDR2 YENEEA. The CDR3 sequence is CASSLVRETGELFF. CDR3 DNA sequence: TGTGCCAGCAGCTTAGTTAGGGAAACCGGGGAGCTGTTTTTT.

The chain couples TRBV19 to TRBJ1-5, with TRBD1 matching over 9 bases. Germline trimming cut 9 bases from V and 0 bases from J; bases unmatched to any gene: 15. The length of the CDR3 is 18 residues. The germline V gene has CDR1 LNHDA and CDR2 SQIVND (reference sequence). CDR3 region: CASHRTGGQVYSNQPQHF. Written as DNA, the CDR3 is TGTGCCAGCCACCGAACAGGGGGCCAAGTTTATAGCAATCAGCCCCAGCATTTT. Complete variable domain (other parts from reference TRBV19 and TRBJ1-5): DGGITQSPKYLFRKEGQNVTLSCEQNLNHDAMYWYRQDPGQGLRLIYYSQIVNDFQKGDIAEGYSVSREKKESFPLTVTSAQKNPTAFYLCASHRTGGQVYSNQPQHFGDGTRLSIL.

V is TRBV30 and J is TRBJ1-2; D gene unclear. The germline CDR1 and CDR2 sequences are GTSNPN and SVGIG (reference sequence). The CDR3 spans 15 residues. V lost 5 bases to trimming and J lost 0 bases, with 16 bases between them. This chain's CDR3 is CAWHLMSLTNYGYTF. Written as DNA, the CDR3 is TGTGCCTGGCACCTAATGAGCCTTACTAACTATGGCTACACCTTC.

The V call is TRBV28, the J call TRBJ1-1; D uncertain. From germline, CDR1 is MDHEN and CDR2 SYDVKM. CDR3 length: 12 residues. The V end lost 6 bases, the J end lost 10 bases, and 15 bases lay between the germline ends. The CDR3 reads CASSPHGEGAFF. The DNA for the CDR3 is TGTGCCAGCAGCCCGCATGGGGAAGGAGCTTTCTTT.

The V and J genes are TRBV30 and TRBJ2-1; TRBD1 matches at 8 bases. Germline V gene lookup returns CDR1 GTSNPN and CDR2 SVGIG (reference sequence). V shed 0 bases, J shed 9 bases, and the junction held 7 bases outside the gene matches. The CDR3 loop spans 14 amino acids. The CDR3 region has the DNA TGTGCCTGGAGTGTGCAGGGGGCCTATGGTGAGCAGTTCTTC. It codes for CAWSVQGAYGEQFF.

The chain is built from TRBV18 and TRBJ2-7; D may be TRBD1 or TRBD2 (5 bases each). Germline CDR1 KGHSH, CDR2 LQKENI. Between the trimmed V and J ends, which lost 2 bases and 3 bases, there was a span of 5 bases. The CDR3 covers 12 residues. The CDR3, as DNA: TGTGCCAGCTCACCAGGGGGCTACGAGCAGTACTTC. Translated: CASSPGGYEQYF.

The table lists this clone with a few counts. The chain combines TRBV9 with TRBJ2-2; the D is unclear. Germline V CDR1 and CDR2: SGDLS, YYNGEE. This CDR3 comprises 13 residues. The V and J ends lost 0 bases and 6 bases respectively, with 6 bases between them. CDR3 DNA: TGTGCCAGCAGCGTAGACCGGTCCGGGGAGCTGTTTTTT. The encoded protein is CASSVDRSGELFF.

This clone was seen a single time. V gene TRBV15 combines with J gene TRBJ2-2; TRBD1 is a possible D gene (5 bases). The CDR3 is 15 residues long. The germline V gene encodes CDR1 LNHNV and CDR2 YYDKDF (reference sequence). With 6 bases removed from V and 1 base from J, the gap between germline ends came to 12 bases. CDR3 amino acids: CATRPPDRNTGELFF. The CDR3 bases are TGTGCCACCAGACCTCCAGACAGGAACACCGGGGAGCTGTTTTTT.